This TCR beta chain was documented in a study of blood T cell repertoires in COVID-19. Study-wide context: Sources were T cells, B-cell-depleted T cells, or PBMCs; the material itself was cDNA or gDNA.

The J segment lost 11 bases and the V segment lost 1 base, leaving 3 bases of the junction unmatched. Germline CDR1 reads LGHDT; CDR2 reads YNNKEL (reference sequence). The CDR3 totals 12 residues. In the original analysis: Counts of nucleated cells, estimated from reference gene primer amplification, were obtained. Assay: immunoSEQ multiplex PCR; the TCRdb copy retains only in-frame clones and omits some. V and J calls and clone size are as listed in that table; D and trimming were resolved from the DNA. The sample consists of under 45,000 clones, more than 75% of them appearing once. Specimen: peripheral blood. The sequence was obtained from a man older than 75 with acute or convalescent COVID-19. The chain employs TRBV3-1 (or the pseudogene TRBV3-2) and TRBJ2-3, with 7 bases lining up with TRBD2. CDR3 protein: CASSQGTRRQYF. The CDR3 coding sequence is TGTGCCAGCAGCCAAGGGACTAGAAGGCAGTATTTT.